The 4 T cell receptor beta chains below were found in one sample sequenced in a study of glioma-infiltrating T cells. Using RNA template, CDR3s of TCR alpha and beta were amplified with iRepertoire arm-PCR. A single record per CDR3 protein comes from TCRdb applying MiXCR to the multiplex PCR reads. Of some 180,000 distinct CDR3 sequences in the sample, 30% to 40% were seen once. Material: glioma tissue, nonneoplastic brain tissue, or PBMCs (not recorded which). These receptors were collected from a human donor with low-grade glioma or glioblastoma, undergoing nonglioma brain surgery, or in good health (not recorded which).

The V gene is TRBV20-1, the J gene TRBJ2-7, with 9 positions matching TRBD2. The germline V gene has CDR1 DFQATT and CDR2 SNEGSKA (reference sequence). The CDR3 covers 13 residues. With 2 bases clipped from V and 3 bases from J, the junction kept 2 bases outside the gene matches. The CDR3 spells CSARNSGSYEQYF. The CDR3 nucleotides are TGCAGTGCTAGAAATAGCGGGAGCTACGAGCAGTACTTC.

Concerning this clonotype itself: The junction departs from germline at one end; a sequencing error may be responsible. CDR3 coding DNA: TGTGCCAGCAGTCGCGCGCCACAGGGACCTCACACTGAAGCCTTCTTT. Translated: CASSRAPQGPHTEAFF. The chain uses TRBV6-2 or TRBV6-3 and TRBJ1-1; TRBD1 is a possible D gene (6 bases). The CDR3 totals 16 residues. Germline V gene data show CDR1 as MNHEY and CDR2 as SVGEGT.

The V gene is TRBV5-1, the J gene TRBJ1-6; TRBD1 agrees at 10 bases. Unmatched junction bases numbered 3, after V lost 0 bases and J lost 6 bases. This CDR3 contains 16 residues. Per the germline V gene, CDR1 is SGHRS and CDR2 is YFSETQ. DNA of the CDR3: TGCGCCAGCAGCTTGGGGGACAGGGGCGTTAATTCACCCCTCCACTTT. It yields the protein CASSLGDRGVNSPLHF.

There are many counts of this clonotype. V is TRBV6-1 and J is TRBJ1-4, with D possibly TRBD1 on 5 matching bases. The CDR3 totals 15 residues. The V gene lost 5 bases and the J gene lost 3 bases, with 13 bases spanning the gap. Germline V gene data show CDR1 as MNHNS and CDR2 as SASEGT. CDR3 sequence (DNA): TGTGCCAGCAGTATTACAGGCGCCCCTAATGAAAAACTGTTTTTT. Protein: CASSITGAPNEKLFF.